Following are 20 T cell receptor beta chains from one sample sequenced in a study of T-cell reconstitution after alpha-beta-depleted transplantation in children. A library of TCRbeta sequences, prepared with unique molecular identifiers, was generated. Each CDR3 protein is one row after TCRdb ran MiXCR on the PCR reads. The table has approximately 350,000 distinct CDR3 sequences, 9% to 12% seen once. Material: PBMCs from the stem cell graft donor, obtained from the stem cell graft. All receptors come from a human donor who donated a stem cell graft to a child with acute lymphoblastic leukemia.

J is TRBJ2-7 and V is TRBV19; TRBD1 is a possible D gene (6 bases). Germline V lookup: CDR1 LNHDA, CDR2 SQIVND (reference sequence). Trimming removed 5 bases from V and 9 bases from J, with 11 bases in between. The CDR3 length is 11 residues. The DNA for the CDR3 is TGTGCCAGTAGTGATGGGGGCCGGCAGTACTTC. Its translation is CASSDGGRQYF.

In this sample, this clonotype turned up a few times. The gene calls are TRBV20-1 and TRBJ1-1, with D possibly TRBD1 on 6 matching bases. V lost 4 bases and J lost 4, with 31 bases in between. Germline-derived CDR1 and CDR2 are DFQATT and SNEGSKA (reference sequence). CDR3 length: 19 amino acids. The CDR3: CSAKKRLAGAPLTTTEAFF. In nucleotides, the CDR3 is TGCAGTGCTAAAAAACGCCTAGCGGGGGCCCCACTAACGACCACTGAAGCTTTCTTT.

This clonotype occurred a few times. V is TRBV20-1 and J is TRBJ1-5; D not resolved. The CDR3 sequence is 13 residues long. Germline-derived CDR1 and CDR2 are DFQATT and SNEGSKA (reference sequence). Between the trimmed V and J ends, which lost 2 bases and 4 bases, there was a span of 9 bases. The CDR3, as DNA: TGCAGTGCTAGATCCACTTCTAATCAGCCCCAGCATTTT. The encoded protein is CSARSTSNQPQHF.

The CDR3 reads CSARDEGGPTYEQYF. As DNA, the CDR3 is TGCAGTGCTAGAGATGAGGGAGGGCCAACTTACGAGCAGTACTTC. The chain combines TRBV20-1 with TRBJ2-7; TRBD2 matches at 7 bases. V dropped 0 bases and J dropped 4; count of bases not matched to a gene: 9. The CDR3 extends over 15 amino acids. Germline CDR1 is DFQATT and CDR2 is SNEGSKA (reference sequence).

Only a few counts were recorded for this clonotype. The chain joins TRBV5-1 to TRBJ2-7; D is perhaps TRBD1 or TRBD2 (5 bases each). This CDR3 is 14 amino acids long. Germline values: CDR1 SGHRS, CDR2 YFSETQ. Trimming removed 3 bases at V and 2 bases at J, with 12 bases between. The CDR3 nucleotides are TGCGCCAGCAGCTCCTCGGGACCCACCTACGAGCAGTACTTC. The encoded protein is CASSSSGPTYEQYF.

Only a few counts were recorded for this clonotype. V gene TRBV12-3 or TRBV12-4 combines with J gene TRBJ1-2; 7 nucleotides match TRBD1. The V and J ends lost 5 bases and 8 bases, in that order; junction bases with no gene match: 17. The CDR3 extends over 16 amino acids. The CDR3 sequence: CASSLGQGVETLGYTF. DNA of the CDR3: TGTGCCAGCAGTCTGGGGCAGGGGGTAGAGACTTTAGGCTACACCTTC.

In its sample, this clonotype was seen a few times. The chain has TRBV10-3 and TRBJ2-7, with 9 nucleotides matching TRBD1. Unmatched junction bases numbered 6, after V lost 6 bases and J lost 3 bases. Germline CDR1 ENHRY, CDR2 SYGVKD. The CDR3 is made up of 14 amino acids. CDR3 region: CAIRTPGQGYEQYF. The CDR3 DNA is TGTGCCATCAGAACGCCGGGACAGGGCTACGAGCAGTACTTC.

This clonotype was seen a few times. In nucleotides, the CDR3 is TGTGCCATCAGTGGGGTCGGATCCTACGAGCAGTACTTC. Amino acid sequence: CAISGVGSYEQYF. The chain has TRBV10-3 and TRBJ2-7, with unresolved D. Trimming removed 4 bases from V and 1 base from J, with 8 bases in between. The CDR3 sequence is 13 residues long. Germline-derived CDR1 and CDR2 are ENHRY and SYGVKD.

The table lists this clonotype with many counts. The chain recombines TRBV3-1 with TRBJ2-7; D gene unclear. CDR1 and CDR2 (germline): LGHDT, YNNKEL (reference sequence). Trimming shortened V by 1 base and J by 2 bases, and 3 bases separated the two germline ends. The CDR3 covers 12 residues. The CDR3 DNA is TGTGCCAGCAGCCAAGGGGCCTACGAGCAGTACTTC. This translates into CASSQGAYEQYF.

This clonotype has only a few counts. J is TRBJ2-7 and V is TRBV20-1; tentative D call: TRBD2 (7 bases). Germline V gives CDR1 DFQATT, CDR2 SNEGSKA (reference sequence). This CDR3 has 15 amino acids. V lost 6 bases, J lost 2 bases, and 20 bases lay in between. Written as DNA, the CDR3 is TGCAGTGCCCCCTTAGGGGGGGGCACGACCTACGAGCAGTACTTC. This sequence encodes CSAPLGGGTTYEQYF.

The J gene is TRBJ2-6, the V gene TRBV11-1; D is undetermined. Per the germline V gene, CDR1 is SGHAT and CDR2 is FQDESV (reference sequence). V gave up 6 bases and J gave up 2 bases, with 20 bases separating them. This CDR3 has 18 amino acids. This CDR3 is CASSRYQAKPPGANVLTF. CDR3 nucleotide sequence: TGTGCCAGCAGTCGTTATCAGGCAAAGCCACCTGGGGCCAACGTCCTGACTTTC. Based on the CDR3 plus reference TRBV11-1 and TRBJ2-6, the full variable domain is EAEVAQSPRYKITEKSQAVAFWCDPISGHATLYWYRQILGQGPELLVQFQDESVVDDSQLPKDRFSAERLKGVDSTLKIQPAELGDSAMYLCASSRYQAKPPGANVLTFGAGSRLTVL.

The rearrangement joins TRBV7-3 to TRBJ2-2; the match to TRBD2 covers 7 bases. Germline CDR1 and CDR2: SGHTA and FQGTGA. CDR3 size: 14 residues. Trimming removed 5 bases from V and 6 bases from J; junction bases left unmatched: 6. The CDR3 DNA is TGTGCCAGCAGCCCGACTAGCATCTCCGGGGAGCTGTTTTTT. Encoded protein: CASSPTSISGELFF.

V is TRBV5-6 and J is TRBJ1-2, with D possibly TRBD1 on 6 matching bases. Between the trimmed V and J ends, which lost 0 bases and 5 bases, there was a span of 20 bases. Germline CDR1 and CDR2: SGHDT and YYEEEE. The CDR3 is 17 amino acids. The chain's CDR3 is CASSLVEDRASFYGYTF. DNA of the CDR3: TGTGCCAGCAGCTTGGTTGAGGACAGAGCCTCCTTTTATGGCTACACCTTC.

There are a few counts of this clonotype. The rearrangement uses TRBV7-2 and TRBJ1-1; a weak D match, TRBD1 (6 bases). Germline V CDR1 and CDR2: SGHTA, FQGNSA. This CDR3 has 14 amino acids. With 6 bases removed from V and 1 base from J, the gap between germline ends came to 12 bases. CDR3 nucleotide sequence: TGTGCCAGCAGTCCGGACAGACAGAACACTGAAGCTTTCTTT. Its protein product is CASSPDRQNTEAFF. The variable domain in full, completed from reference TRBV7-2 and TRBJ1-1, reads GAGVSQSPSNKVTEKGKDVELRCDPISGHTALYWYRQSLGQGLEFLIYFQGNSAPDKSGLPSDRFSAERTGGSVSTLTIQRTQQEDSAVYLCASSPDRQNTEAFFGQGTRLTVV.

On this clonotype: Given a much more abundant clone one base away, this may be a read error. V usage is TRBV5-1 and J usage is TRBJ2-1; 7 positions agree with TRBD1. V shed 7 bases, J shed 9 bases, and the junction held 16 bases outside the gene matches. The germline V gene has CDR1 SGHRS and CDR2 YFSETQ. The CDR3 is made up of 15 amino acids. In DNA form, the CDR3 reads TGCGCCAGCCGACCACAGGGGACCCCAGTCATTGAGCAGTTCTTC. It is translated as CASRPQGTPVIEQFF.

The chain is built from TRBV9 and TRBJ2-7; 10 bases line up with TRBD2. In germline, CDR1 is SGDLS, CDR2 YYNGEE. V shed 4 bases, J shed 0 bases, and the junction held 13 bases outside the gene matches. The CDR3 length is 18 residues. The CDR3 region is CASSTAPSGRDYSYEQYF. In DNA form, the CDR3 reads TGTGCCAGCAGCACAGCCCCGAGCGGGAGGGACTACTCCTACGAGCAGTACTTC. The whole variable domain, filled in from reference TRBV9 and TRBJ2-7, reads DSGVTQTPKHLITATGQRVTLRCSPRSGDLSVYWYQQSLDQGLQFLIQYYNGEERAKGNILERFSAQQFPDLHSELNLSSLELGDSALYFCASSTAPSGRDYSYEQYFGPGTRLTVT.

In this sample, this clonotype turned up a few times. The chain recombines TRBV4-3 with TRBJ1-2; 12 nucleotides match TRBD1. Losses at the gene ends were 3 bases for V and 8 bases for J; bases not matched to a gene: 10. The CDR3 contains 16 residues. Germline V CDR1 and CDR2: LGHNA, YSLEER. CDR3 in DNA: TGCGCCAGCAGCCACACTCCGGGACAGGGGGCGCCGGGCTACACCTTC. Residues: CASSHTPGQGAPGYTF.

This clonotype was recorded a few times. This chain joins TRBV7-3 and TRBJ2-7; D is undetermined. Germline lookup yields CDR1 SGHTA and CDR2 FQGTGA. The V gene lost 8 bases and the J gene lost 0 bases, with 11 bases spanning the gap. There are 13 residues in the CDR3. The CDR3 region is CASQATTSYEQYF. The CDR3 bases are TGTGCCAGCCAAGCGACAACCTCCTACGAGCAGTACTTC.

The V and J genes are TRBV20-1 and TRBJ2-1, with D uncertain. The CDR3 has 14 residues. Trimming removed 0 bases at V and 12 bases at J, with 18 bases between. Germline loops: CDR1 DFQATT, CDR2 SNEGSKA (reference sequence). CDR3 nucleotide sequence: TGCAGTGCTAGAGACTGGACCGAGAATGACGGGCAGTTCTTC. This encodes CSARDWTENDGQFF.

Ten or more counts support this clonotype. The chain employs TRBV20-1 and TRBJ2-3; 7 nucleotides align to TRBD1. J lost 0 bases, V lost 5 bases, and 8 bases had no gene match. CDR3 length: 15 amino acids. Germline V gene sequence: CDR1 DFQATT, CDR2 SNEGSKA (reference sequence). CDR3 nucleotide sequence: TGCAGTGCTCTCAACAGGGGTGCGAGCACAGATACGCAGTATTTT. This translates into CSALNRGASTDTQYF.